Sequencing of this TCR beta chain was carried out in a study of blood T cells in healthy people across ages. The table lists this clonotype with a few counts. PCR was performed a second time for 7 to 11 cycles using a sample-barcoded 5' primer and a J-beta primer mix. TCRdb re-called the 5' RACE reads with MiXCR, one entry per CDR3 protein. The sample has just over 1 million distinct CDR3 sequences, 35% to 55% seen once. Trimming cost V 0 bases and J 2 bases; bases outside gene matches: 9. Germline CDR1 and CDR2: SGHAT and FQNNGV. The CDR3 covers 19 residues. This sequence was found in an older woman in good health. This chain joins TRBV11-2 and TRBJ2-7; 14 bases line up with TRBD2. Sequenced: blood. The CDR3 here is CASSLDGGLAGVNTYEQYF. The CDR3 nucleotides are TGTGCCAGCAGCTTAGATGGGGGACTAGCGGGAGTGAATACCTACGAGCAGTACTTC.